This TCR beta chain was profiled in a study of blood T cell repertoires in COVID-19 (dated by TCRdb to 2020 to 2021). Context from the whole study: The collaborator samples originated in the United States, Italy and Spain and spanned the acute and convalescent phases of COVID-19. The material from the prospective study consisted of cDNA or gDNA derived from T cells, B-cell-depleted T cells, or PBMCs. The dataset comprised deeply sampled blood TCRbeta repertoires from subjects exposed to, actively infected with, or recovered from COVID-19. The repertoires were made available in a free public database intended to serve as a resource for research on the immune response to SARS-CoV-2. The samples were drawn from the first 160 participants of the ongoing ImmuneRACE study and from some 1,300 subjects provided by 6 global collaborators. A de-identified subject ID, COVID-19 status, age in years and sex were almost always included in the sample metadata. Where available, HLA class I and class II types were obtained from metadata supplied by the sample provider rather than from assay-based typing.

TCRbeta CDR3 regions were amplified from genomic DNA by means of the immunoSEQ Assay, a bias-controlled multiplex PCR. The study's processing was this. The number of nucleated cells in each sample was estimated from the amplification of reference gene primers within the assay. To quantify the absolute abundance of each unique TCRbeta CDR3 rearrangement, sequence reads were collapsed and filtered. For each sample, productive Simpson clonality was calculated by taking the square root of Simpson's diversity index across productive rearrangements. Imported from immuneACCESS, the table was reduced by TCRdb to in-frame sequences with V and J called. These copies leave out some clones; in studies compared against another copy, an unresolved V gene accounts for under half, and the cause of the remainder is not known. Clone size and the V and J calls come from that table; the DNA yielded D and trimming. Across this sample there are more than 150,000 clones, with 86% seen only once. Clones ranked in the top ten supply roughly 7% of the sample.

From its cysteine to its phenylalanine, the CDR3 spans 11 amino acids. The entry retains the CDR3 DNA only, 33 bases that are in frame from base 1. Relative to germline, V is 5 bases shorter and J is 1 base shorter, with 2 bases between their ends. In the germline V gene, CDR1 corresponds to ENHRY and CDR2 to SYGVKD. Overall study results and their limits: The quantity of clinical and demographic metadata differed by source and by participant and was supplied without curation.

Each collaborating institution followed its own protocols to collect whole blood in K2EDTA tubes. Collaborator samples were shipped for TCRbeta analysis as frozen whole blood, isolated PBMCs, or DNA extracted from either sample type. For this clone: Its antigen is unknown. No quality values exist for individual bases; no much larger clone is one base distant.

The chain employs TRBV10-3 and TRBJ1-1; the D segment cannot be called with confidence. Sequenced sample: peripheral blood. The TCR was taken from a man aged 50-60 years with active or convalescent COVID-19. The DNA sequence follows: TGTGCCATCAGTCAGAACACTGAAGCTTTCTTT. Its product reads: CAISQNTEAFF.